The present T cell receptor beta chain was sequenced within a study of T cell responses to AZD1222 COVID-19 vaccine. Generated by immunoSEQ multiplex PCR, the TCRdb table keeps only in-frame clones and is missing some. The sample records 150,000 to 200,000 clones, about 90% being singletons. The CDR3 loop spans 13 amino acids. The V and J ends lost 7 bases and 4 bases respectively, with 13 bases between them. CDR1 is SNHLY, CDR2 FYNNEI, per germline. The J gene is TRBJ1-2, the V gene TRBV2, with no clear D. Sequences were derived from peripheral blood, sampled on day 0 of MenACWY control vaccination. The clonotype originates from an adult in good health. In DNA, the CDR3 is TGTGCCAGCACCTTTGACAAGATCTATGGCTACACCTTC. Amino acid sequence: CASTFDKIYGYTF.